The present entry profiles one TCR beta chain with its context. What it binds is unknown. 13 Jbeta primers and 60 Vbeta primers were used for the PCR. Sequenced by immunoSEQ multiplex PCR; TCRdb stores in-frame clones only, minus some. The sample contains 130,000 or so clones, approximately 72% of which appear only once. This record belongs to a study of cytomegalovirus exposure and HLA in healthy donors. The overall study: There were 117 million unique TCR beta sequences, drawn from around 180 million T cells, in an earlier analysis. Early released data comprised around 80 million unique TCRs from HLA-typed donors.

The CDR3 consists of 17 residues. The ends were cut back, 1 base at V and 3 bases at J, with 15 bases in the middle. Germline V gives CDR1 SNHLY, CDR2 FYNNEI. Study-level points and caveats: There were reportedly fewer N-insertions in an Asian-associated ancestry cluster than the roughly 670-donor mean, in a later analysis.

This clonotype was obtained from a woman aged 55-69 years in good health and CMV-seronegative. The J gene is TRBJ2-2, the V gene TRBV2, with D perhaps TRBD1 (6 bases). Sequencing was carried out using PBMCs. Written as DNA, the CDR3 is TGTGCCAGCAGTGAAGTGGGTTGGGGACAATACACCGGGGAGCTGTTTTTT. This encodes CASSEVGWGQYTGELFF.